The 32 T cell receptor beta chains presented below share a single source sample, sequenced in a study of T cell repertoires in cytomegalovirus infection. TCRdb reanalysed the reads using MiXCR and keeps one entry per CDR3 protein. Among 150,000 to 200,000 distinct CDR3 sequences listed, 13% to 15% were seen once. The sample was PBMCs. The receptors stem from a human donor in good health (CMV status not recorded). Some clones in this sample may be carry-over from other donors' samples.

This clonotype appeared many times. The rearrangement joins TRBV6-2 or TRBV6-3 to TRBJ2-2, with 9 bases identical to TRBD2. The V and J ends lost 4 bases and 5 bases, in that order; junction bases with no gene match: 5. CDR3 length equals 15 residues. Germline V gene lookup returns CDR1 MNHEY and CDR2 SVGEGT. CDR3: CASSSLAGRTGELFF. CDR3 in DNA: TGTGCCAGCAGTTCCCTAGCGGGGCGAACCGGGGAGCTGTTTTTT.

This clonotype has ten or more counts. The V call is TRBV6-6, the J call TRBJ2-1; TRBD1 is a possible D gene (6 bases). The CDR3 has 14 amino acids. Germline V gene sequence: CDR1 MNHNY, CDR2 SVGAGI (reference sequence). V was pared by 5 bases and J by 5 bases, with 13 bases between. The CDR3 sequence is CASSPGTHNNEQFF. Here the CDR3 DNA reads TGTGCCAGCAGTCCCGGGACACATAACAATGAGCAGTTCTTC.

This clonotype was found a few times. The V call is TRBV19, the J call TRBJ1-1, with a possible D match to TRBD1 (6 bases). Germline CDR1 reads LNHDA; CDR2 reads SQIVND (reference sequence). Trimming removed 0 bases at V and 1 base at J, with 12 bases between. This CDR3 is built from 16 residues. This chain's CDR3 is CASSIDLMGANTEAFF. CDR3 DNA sequence: TGTGCCAGTAGTATAGATCTTATGGGGGCGAACACTGAAGCTTTCTTT.

This clonotype was seen at least ten times. The chain carries TRBV7-2 and TRBJ2-5, with TRBD2 identical over 7 bases. The CDR3 has 19 residues. In germline, CDR1 is SGHTA, CDR2 FQGNSA. Trimming cost V 5 bases and J 0 bases; bases outside gene matches: 18. CDR3 protein: CASSVTSVSHRKYQETQYF. CDR3 DNA: TGTGCCAGCAGCGTTACTAGCGTCTCACACCGAAAGTACCAAGAGACCCAGTACTTC.

V and J are TRBV19 and TRBJ2-5; D remains ambiguous. In germline, CDR1 is LNHDA, CDR2 SQIVND (reference sequence). This CDR3 has 15 amino acids. Trimming removed 5 bases from V and 0 bases from J, with 13 bases in between. The CDR3 loop is CASSGSTIDQETQYF. The CDR3 nucleotides read TGTGCCAGTAGTGGTTCTACTATCGACCAAGAGACCCAGTACTTC. The whole variable domain, remainder taken from reference TRBV19 and TRBJ2-5, is DGGITQSPKYLFRKEGQNVTLSCEQNLNHDAMYWYRQDPGQGLRLIYYSQIVNDFQKGDIAEGYSVSREKKESFPLTVTSAQKNPTAFYLCASSGSTIDQETQYFGPGTRLLVL.

The chain carries TRBV29-1 and TRBJ2-1; 12 bases match TRBD2. The CDR3 totals 18 residues. V trimming: 6 bases; J trimming: 0 bases; junction bases outside the gene matches: 12. Germline-derived CDR1 and CDR2 are SQVTM and ANQGSEA. This CDR3 is CSVRLAGVLLTSYNEQFF. Written as DNA, the CDR3 is TGCAGCGTCAGACTAGCGGGGGTCCTTCTTACCTCCTACAATGAGCAGTTCTTC.

This clonotype has a handful of counts. The V gene is TRBV12-5, the J gene TRBJ1-5; D gene uncertain. The V end was cut by 0 bases, the J end by 7 bases, with 16 bases between. CDR3 size: 16 residues. Germline CDR1 LGHNT, CDR2 FRNRAP. The CDR3 DNA reads TGTGCTAGTGGTTTGGTACGAGGCGGCCCGAACCAGCCCCAGCATTTT. Protein: CASGLVRGGPNQPQHF.

Ten or more counts support this clonotype. This chain links TRBV2 with TRBJ1-1, with TRBD1 matching over 7 bases. CDR3 length: 11 residues. Looked up from germline, CDR1 is SNHLY and CDR2 is FYNNEI. V gave up 2 bases and J gave up 10 bases; unmatched junction bases: 1. In DNA form, the CDR3 reads TGTGCCAGCAGTGAAAGGGGGCTAGCTTTCTTT. Protein: CASSERGLAFF.

The table lists this clonotype with many counts. This chain connects TRBV6-2 or TRBV6-3 to TRBJ1-5; 8 bases are a match to TRBD1. Losses at the gene ends were 7 bases for V and 7 bases for J; bases not matched to a gene: 12. The germline CDR1 and CDR2 sequences are MNHEY and SVGEGT. This CDR3 is built from 15 residues. CDR3 amino acids: CASTQPGQGLQPQHF. The CDR3 coding sequence is TGTGCCAGCACCCAGCCCGGACAGGGACTGCAGCCCCAGCATTTT.

This chain uses TRBV10-3 with TRBJ2-1, with D hard to call. CDR3 size: 16 residues. Germline V lookup: CDR1 ENHRY, CDR2 SYGVKD. V was clipped by 2 bases and J by 3 bases, with 14 bases between them. CDR3 sequence reads: CAISEPLVRSYNEQFF. The CDR3 DNA reads TGTGCCATCAGTGAGCCCCTAGTGCGCAGCTACAATGAGCAGTTCTTC.

This clonotype has just a few counts. This chain joins TRBV20-1 and TRBJ2-3; TRBD2 aligns across 8 bases. V shed 0 bases and J 13 bases; nucleotides not matched to a gene: 15. This CDR3 is 15 amino acids long. The V gene's germline CDR1 is DFQATT and CDR2 SNEGSKA (reference sequence). The CDR3 region is CSARDRRERGYPKYF. The CDR3, as DNA: TGCAGTGCTAGAGATAGGCGGGAGCGGGGGTACCCGAAGTATTTT.

This clonotype came up many times. The chain couples TRBV7-2 to TRBJ2-7; 7 bases map to TRBD2. CDR1 SGHTA and CDR2 FQGNSA come from the germline V gene. V lost 5 bases to trimming and J lost 2 bases; unmatched junction nucleotides: 6. The CDR3 is made up of 14 amino acids. Here the CDR3 reads CASSAQRGAYEQYF. CDR3 sequence (DNA): TGTGCCAGCAGCGCCCAGCGGGGTGCCTACGAGCAGTACTTC.

This clonotype turned up a few times. V and J are TRBV18 and TRBJ1-1; no clear D. The V and J ends lost 1 base and 0 bases respectively, with 12 bases between them. There are 16 residues in the CDR3. In germline, CDR1 is KGHSH, CDR2 LQKENI. CDR3: CASSPQRGKMNTEAFF. The CDR3 DNA sequence: TGTGCCAGCTCACCACAGCGCGGTAAGATGAACACTGAAGCTTTCTTT.

Concerning this clonotype: This clone may be a read error of a much larger clone one base away. V is TRBV5-1 and J is TRBJ2-7; D uncertain. V lost 3 bases and J 0 bases, leaving 16 bases between the germline ends. Germline V gene data show CDR1 as SGHRS and CDR2 as YFSETQ. This CDR3 region has 16 residues. Here the CDR3 DNA reads TGCGCCAGCAGCTCGCCTCCAGAGGCCTACTCCTACGAGCAGTACTTC. Translating gives CASSSPPEAYSYEQYF. Together with reference TRBV5-1 and TRBJ2-7, the CDR3 gives the full variable domain: KAGVTQTPRYLIKTRGQQVTLSCSPISGHRSVSWYQQTPGQGLQFLFEYFSETQRNKGNFPGRFSGRQFSNSRSEMNVSTLELGDSALYLCASSSPPEAYSYEQYFGPGTRLTVT.

This clonotype was seen ten or more times. Written as DNA, the CDR3 is TGTGCCAGCAGTTTAGGGCCCACTGAAGCTTTCTTT. This encodes CASSLGPTEAFF. This chain connects TRBV28 to TRBJ1-1; unclear D gene. The V and J ends lost 2 bases and 4 bases respectively, with 5 bases between them. In germline, CDR1 is MDHEN, CDR2 SYDVKM. The length of the CDR3 is 12 residues.

This clonotype was seen at least ten times. The chain employs TRBV5-6 and TRBJ2-3; weak D call: TRBD1 (6 bases). Per germline, CDR1 SGHDT and CDR2 YYEEEE. Deletions cut 0 bases from V and 4 bases from J, with 15 bases between. The CDR3 extends over 16 amino acids. The CDR3 DNA follows: TGTGCCAGCAGCTTGGTCGGCAGGGGTCTCTCAGATACGCAGTATTTT. Its translation is CASSLVGRGLSDTQYF. The full variable domain, completed using reference TRBV5-6 and TRBJ2-3, is DAGVTQSPTHLIKTRGQQVTLRCSPKSGHDTVSWYQQALGQGPQFIFQYYEEEERQRGNFPDRFSGHQFPNYSSELNVNALLLGDSALYLCASSLVGRGLSDTQYFGPGTRLTVL.

The table lists this clonotype with a few counts. V is TRBV12-3 or TRBV12-4 and J is TRBJ2-1; D unresolved. Trimming cost V 3 bases and J 9 bases, with 9 bases left between them. The CDR3 runs to 12 residues. CDR3 residues: CASSFFRGEQFF. CDR3 DNA: TGTGCCAGCAGTTTTTTCCGTGGTGAGCAGTTCTTC.

This chain links TRBV28 with TRBJ2-1, with D maybe TRBD2 (6 bases). CDR1 is MDHEN, CDR2 SYDVKM, per germline. The CDR3 is 13 residues long. The V end lost 7 bases, the J end lost 9 bases, and 16 bases lay between the germline ends. The CDR3 here is CASTRWRVGEQFF. The CDR3 DNA reads as TGTGCCAGCACGAGGTGGAGGGTTGGTGAGCAGTTCTTC.

This clonotype was counted ten times or more. V is TRBV7-2 and J is TRBJ2-5, with TRBD2 as a possible D gene (6 bases). Deletions cut 4 bases from V and 2 bases from J, with 14 bases between. Germline loops: CDR1 SGHTA, CDR2 FQGNSA. The CDR3 runs to 15 residues. CDR3 coding DNA: TGTGCCAGCAGCTCCGTCGGCGCGGGACAAGAGACCCAGTACTTC. Translated, it gives CASSSVGAGQETQYF.

This clonotype was found many times. The chain links TRBV7-2 to TRBJ2-1, with a possible D match to TRBD2 (6 bases). The CDR3 is 17 amino acids. Per the germline V gene, CDR1 is SGHTA and CDR2 is FQGNSA. V lost 0 bases, J lost 0 bases, and 12 bases lay in between. Here the CDR3 DNA reads TGTGCCAGCAGCTTAGCTGGAGCGCGGGGCTCCTACAATGAGCAGTTCTTC. Encoded protein: CASSLAGARGSYNEQFF.

The chain couples TRBV5-1 to TRBJ2-2; a weak D match, TRBD1 (5 bases). The CDR3 has 17 amino acids. The V gene's germline CDR1 is SGHRS and CDR2 YFSETQ. The V end was cut by 2 bases, the J end by 1 base, with 15 bases between. The CDR3 DNA reads as TGCGCCAGCAGCTTCCGACAGCCTTTAATGAACACCGGGGAGCTGTTTTTT. This gives the protein CASSFRQPLMNTGELFF. The variable domain in full, completed from reference TRBV5-1 and TRBJ2-2, reads KAGVTQTPRYLIKTRGQQVTLSCSPISGHRSVSWYQQTPGQGLQFLFEYFSETQRNKGNFPGRFSGRQFSNSRSEMNVSTLELGDSALYLCASSFRQPLMNTGELFFGEGSRLTVL.

There are a few counts of this clonotype. V and J are TRBV5-1 and TRBJ1-5, with no clear D. The germline CDR1 and CDR2 sequences are SGHRS and YFSETQ. The CDR3 totals 18 residues. V gave up 0 bases and J gave up 6 bases, with 22 bases separating them. The CDR3 spells CASSLVGTDSPGSQPQHF. The CDR3 bases are TGCGCCAGCAGCTTGGTAGGTACGGACTCCCCTGGAAGTCAGCCCCAGCATTTT. Full variable domain (remainder filled in from reference TRBV5-1 and TRBJ1-5): KAGVTQTPRYLIKTRGQQVTLSCSPISGHRSVSWYQQTPGQGLQFLFEYFSETQRNKGNFPGRFSGRQFSNSRSEMNVSTLELGDSALYLCASSLVGTDSPGSQPQHFGDGTRLSIL.

The table lists this clonotype with a few counts. The V gene is TRBV7-9, the J gene TRBJ1-2; TRBD1 matches 9 bases. Looked up from germline, CDR1 is SEHNR and CDR2 is FQNEAQ (reference sequence). With 5 bases clipped from V and 4 bases from J, the junction kept 8 bases outside the gene matches. The CDR3 contains 15 residues. CDR3: CASSPGTGTLYGYTF. CDR3 nucleotide sequence: TGTGCCAGCAGCCCCGGGACAGGGACTCTCTATGGCTACACCTTC.

The genes are TRBV5-1 and TRBJ2-2; 9 nucleotides match TRBD1. CDR3 length: 16 amino acids. J lost 6 bases, V lost 4 bases, and 10 bases had no gene match. Per germline, CDR1 SGHRS and CDR2 YFSETQ. The CDR3 DNA reads TGCGCCAGCAGCCCTACGGGACAGGGCAGGTCCGGGGAGCTGTTTTTT. Its protein product is CASSPTGQGRSGELFF. Full variable domain (missing parts from reference TRBV5-1 and TRBJ2-2): KAGVTQTPRYLIKTRGQQVTLSCSPISGHRSVSWYQQTPGQGLQFLFEYFSETQRNKGNFPGRFSGRQFSNSRSEMNVSTLELGDSALYLCASSPTGQGRSGELFFGEGSRLTVL.

The rearrangement joins TRBV27 to TRBJ2-7; 7 nucleotides line up with TRBD1. CDR1 and CDR2 (germline): MNHEY, SMNVEV (reference sequence). The CDR3 is made up of 16 amino acids. V trimming: 4 bases; J trimming: 1 base; junction bases outside the gene matches: 10. The CDR3 loop is CASSSRQGPQSYEQYF. The CDR3 DNA reads as TGTGCCAGCAGTTCAAGACAGGGACCCCAGTCCTACGAGCAGTACTTC.

This clonotype was picked up a small number of times. CDR3 residues: CASSHPGQLNTGELFF. The DNA of the CDR3 is TGTGCCAGTAGTCATCCGGGACAGTTGAACACCGGGGAGCTGTTTTTT. The chain recombines TRBV19 with TRBJ2-2; 7 positions match TRBD1. After removal of 5 bases from V and 1 base from J, the junction contained 7 bases not matched to a gene. This CDR3 comprises 16 residues. Germline V gives CDR1 LNHDA, CDR2 SQIVND (reference sequence).

This clonotype was picked up a small number of times. This chain joins TRBV28 and TRBJ2-1; 10 bases line up with TRBD1. The J segment lost 0 bases and the V segment lost 0 bases, leaving 5 bases of the junction unmatched. There are 18 residues in the CDR3. Germline loops: CDR1 MDHEN, CDR2 SYDVKM. The CDR3: CASSLWGTGVTSYNEQFF. Written as DNA, the CDR3 is TGTGCCAGCAGTTTATGGGGGACAGGGGTTACCTCCTACAATGAGCAGTTCTTC.

This clonotype was observed at least ten times. This chain uses TRBV28 with TRBJ2-7; D is perhaps TRBD2 (5 bases). CDR1 MDHEN and CDR2 SYDVKM come from the germline V gene. This CDR3 spans 12 amino acids. The ends were cut back, 5 bases at V and 6 bases at J, with 11 bases in the middle. The CDR3 protein is CASSVGGFEQYF. The DNA of the CDR3 is TGTGCCAGCAGTGTCGGCGGGTTCGAGCAGTACTTC.

Concerning this clonotype: The junction departs from germline at one end; a sequencing error may be responsible. The chain is built from TRBV12-3 or TRBV12-4 and TRBJ1-2, with no clear D. The CDR3 has 13 residues. This CDR3 is CATSPPGQYGYTF. CDR3 DNA sequence: TGTGCCACCAGTCCCCCGGGCCAGTATGGCTACACCTTC.

The gene calls are TRBV29-1 and TRBJ1-1; 10 positions agree with TRBD1. CDR3 size: 16 residues. Per the germline V gene, CDR1 is SQVTM and CDR2 is ANQGSEA. The J segment lost 3 bases and the V segment lost 5 bases, leaving 12 bases of the junction unmatched. The CDR3 here is CSVPRDRGLFDTEAFF. DNA of the CDR3: TGCAGCGTTCCCCGGGACAGGGGATTATTCGACACTGAAGCTTTCTTT.

J is TRBJ2-3 and V is TRBV29-1; perhaps TRBD2 as D (6 bases). V shed 6 bases and J shed 3 bases, with 19 bases lying between them. The CDR3 length is 15 residues. Germline loops: CDR1 SQVTM, CDR2 ANQGSEA. CDR3 in amino acids: CSVGGFGGGTDTQYF. The CDR3 bases are TGCAGCGTCGGGGGATTTGGGGGTGGAACAGATACGCAGTATTTT.

This clonotype was seen ten or more times. As DNA, the CDR3 is TGTGCCAGCAGCTTAGTAAGGGCAGATACGCAGTATTTT. Translated: CASSLVRADTQYF. The gene calls are TRBV7-2 and TRBJ2-3, with unresolved D. The CDR3 is 13 residues long. The germline V gene has CDR1 SGHTA and CDR2 FQGNSA. Trimming removed 1 base at V and 4 bases at J, with 6 bases between.